The 28 T cell receptor beta chains reported below all come from one sample, sequenced in a study of blood T cell repertoires in COVID-19. Some clones are missing from TCRdb's copy, which holds only in-frame ones; the method was immunoSEQ multiplex PCR. Found here are about 190,000 clones, approximately 88% of them singletons; the top ten hold around 3.5%. The sequencing input was PBMCs or T cells enriched from blood (not recorded which). These receptors all come from a woman aged 25 to 39 who had recovered from COVID-19.

The chain is built from TRBV5-4 and TRBJ2-1; possibly TRBD1 for D (5 bases). This CDR3 has 15 residues. V was shortened by 0 bases and J by 6 bases, with 13 bases between the two germline ends. From germline, CDR1 is SGHNT and CDR2 YYREEE (reference sequence). CDR3 amino acids: CASSLARVASNEQFF. The CDR3 DNA reads TGTGCCAGCAGCTTGGCCAGGGTGGCGTCCAATGAGCAGTTCTTC.

The rearrangement links TRBV2 to TRBJ1-1; D might be TRBD1 (5 bases). V was clipped by 10 bases and J by 0 bases, with 12 bases between them. Looked up from germline, CDR1 is SNHLY and CDR2 is FYNNEI. This CDR3 spans 13 amino acids. CDR3 sequence reads: CATRQQMNTEAFF. CDR3 in DNA: TGTGCCACCCGACAGCAAATGAACACTGAAGCTTTCTTT.

This rearrangement joins TRBV9 to TRBJ1-2; D is undetermined. Trimming left V 5 bases short and J 4 bases short, with 12 bases between. Per germline, CDR1 SGDLS and CDR2 YYNGEE. The CDR3 is 13 amino acids. CDR3 region: CASRTSGSYGYTF. For the CDR3, the DNA is TGTGCCAGCAGAACCTCCGGGAGCTATGGCTACACCTTC. Using reference TRBV9 and TRBJ1-2 for the parts outside the CDR3, the full variable domain is DSGVTQTPKHLITATGQRVTLRCSPRSGDLSVYWYQQSLDQGLQFLIQYYNGEERAKGNILERFSAQQFPDLHSELNLSSLELGDSALYFCASRTSGSYGYTFGSGTRLTVV.

The chain has TRBV3-1 (or the pseudogene TRBV3-2) and TRBJ1-5, with TRBD1 matching over 10 bases. J lost 3 bases, V lost 0 bases, and 5 bases had no gene match. CDR3 length equals 17 residues. Germline CDR1 reads LGHDT; CDR2 reads YNNKEL (reference sequence). The CDR3 DNA reads TGTGCCAGCAGCCAAGAGGGGACAGGGGATAACAATCAGCCCCAGCATTTT. Protein sequence: CASSQEGTGDNNQPQHF.

This chain links TRBV7-2 with TRBJ2-5; 10 nucleotides line up with TRBD2. This CDR3 has 17 residues. With 2 bases clipped from V and 5 bases from J, the junction kept 11 bases outside the gene matches. CDR1 and CDR2 from the germline V gene are SGHTA and FQGNSA. The CDR3 loop reads CASSLTLAGEMGETQYF. Written as DNA, the CDR3 is TGTGCCAGCAGCTTAACGCTAGCGGGAGAAATGGGTGAGACCCAGTACTTC.

The V and J genes are TRBV5-1 and TRBJ2-3, with a tentative D call TRBD1 (5 bases). This CDR3 spans 15 amino acids. Germline V lookup: CDR1 SGHRS, CDR2 YFSETQ. V was clipped by 2 bases and J by 3 bases, with 13 bases between them. The CDR3 reads CASSFRVAGTDTQYF. CDR3 nucleotide sequence: TGCGCCAGCAGCTTCAGGGTAGCCGGGACAGATACGCAGTATTTT.

This clone came up a few times. Distinct nucleotide sequences in the sample also encode this CDR3. This chain joins TRBV19 and TRBJ2-1, with TRBD1 matching over 9 bases. V lost 9 bases to trimming and J lost 7 bases; unmatched junction nucleotides: 10. Looked up from germline, CDR1 is LNHDA and CDR2 is SQIVND (reference sequence). This CDR3 region has 14 residues. The CDR3 reads CASSGTGRGNEQFF. CDR3 coding DNA: TGTGCCAGCTCAGGGACAGGGAGAGGAAATGAGCAGTTCTTC.

The chain is built from TRBV9 and TRBJ2-3; tentative D call: TRBD2 (6 bases). There are 14 residues in the CDR3. Trimming stripped 4 bases from V and 0 bases from J, with 9 bases between. Germline V gene sequence: CDR1 SGDLS, CDR2 YYNGEE. The CDR3 nucleotides are TGTGCCAGCAGCCGAGCGGGTAGCACAGATACGCAGTATTTT. Translated: CASSRAGSTDTQYF. Complete variable domain (other parts from reference TRBV9 and TRBJ2-3): DSGVTQTPKHLITATGQRVTLRCSPRSGDLSVYWYQQSLDQGLQFLIQYYNGEERAKGNILERFSAQQFPDLHSELNLSSLELGDSALYFCASSRAGSTDTQYFGPGTRLTVL.

This clone was observed a few times. Different DNA sequences within this sample yield the same CDR3. The V gene is TRBV15, the J gene TRBJ1-5; perhaps TRBD1 as D (6 bases). In germline, CDR1 is LNHNV, CDR2 YYDKDF (reference sequence). V was shortened by 0 bases and J by 7 bases, with 13 bases between the two germline ends. This CDR3 region has 15 residues. CDR3 in amino acids: CATSRDAGGGQPQHF. CDR3 in DNA: TGTGCCACCAGCAGAGATGCTGGGGGCGGACAGCCCCAGCATTTT.

The chain employs TRBV27 and TRBJ1-2; 8 nucleotides line up with TRBD1. The junction had 6 bases not matched to a gene; V was cut back by 4 bases and J by 8 bases. Germline loops: CDR1 MNHEY, CDR2 SMNVEV (reference sequence). The CDR3 sequence is 13 residues long. CDR3 sequence: CASSSGRGRGYTF. CDR3 DNA sequence: TGTGCCAGCAGTTCTGGCAGGGGGCGAGGCTACACCTTC.

This chain connects TRBV18 to TRBJ1-4; 10 nucleotides line up with TRBD1. CDR3 length: 16 amino acids. Losses at the gene ends were 2 bases for V and 0 bases for J; bases not matched to a gene: 0. Germline CDR1 and CDR2: KGHSH and LQKENI. The DNA of the CDR3 is TGTGCCAGCTCACCAGGACAGGGGGCAACTAATGAAAAACTGTTTTTT. This gives the protein CASSPGQGATNEKLFF.

V gene TRBV7-8 combines with J gene TRBJ1-2; no reliable D call. The V end lost 2 bases, the J end lost 6 bases, and 16 bases lay between the germline ends. Germline V CDR1 and CDR2: SGHVS, FQNEAQ. The CDR3 spans 15 residues. The CDR3 reads CASSLRENPGNGYTF. In DNA, the CDR3 is TGTGCCAGCAGCTTAAGGGAGAACCCTGGGAATGGCTACACCTTC.

A single count supports this clone. The chain employs TRBV27 and TRBJ2-7, with 7 bases that match TRBD2. Germline loops: CDR1 MNHEY, CDR2 SMNVEV (reference sequence). This CDR3 comprises 13 residues. The V gene end was trimmed by 2 bases and the J gene end by 4 bases; junction bases not matched to a gene: 2. This CDR3 reads CASSLGTTYEQYF. The CDR3 DNA is TGTGCCAGCAGTTTAGGGACTACATACGAGCAGTACTTC.

This clone was seen just once. The V gene is TRBV10-3, the J gene TRBJ1-2; D remains ambiguous. Trimming stripped 2 bases from V and 3 bases from J, with 13 bases between. Germline CDR1 reads ENHRY; CDR2 reads SYGVKD. This CDR3 has 15 residues. CDR3: CAISEDPGSHYGYTF. The CDR3 DNA follows: TGTGCCATCAGTGAGGACCCGGGTTCCCACTATGGCTACACCTTC.

This clone was observed many times. The chain combines TRBV28 with TRBJ2-3; 10 bases match TRBD1. Per germline, CDR1 MDHEN and CDR2 SYDVKM. Germline trimming cut 3 bases from V and 1 base from J; bases unmatched to any gene: 16. There are 20 residues in the CDR3. This chain's CDR3 is CASSFQWTGGILFGTDTQYF. The CDR3 bases are TGTGCCAGCAGTTTCCAATGGACAGGGGGAATTTTATTCGGCACAGATACGCAGTATTTT.

V and J are TRBV5-6 and TRBJ1-1, with D possibly TRBD1 on 6 matching bases. This CDR3 is built from 17 residues. V was cut by 2 bases and J by 0 bases, with 17 bases left in between. Germline V gene sequence: CDR1 SGHDT, CDR2 YYEEEE. CDR3 loop: CASSFRTGGPMNTEAFF. The CDR3 DNA reads as TGTGCCAGCAGCTTTCGGACGGGGGGCCCTATGAACACTGAAGCTTTCTTT.

The chain couples TRBV18 to TRBJ2-7; 8 bases match TRBD1. The germline CDR1 and CDR2 sequences are KGHSH and LQKENI. CDR3 length: 16 amino acids. J lost 0 bases, V lost 3 bases, and 7 bases had no gene match. The DNA of the CDR3 is TGTGCCAGCTCACCGATCGGGACAGGTCTCTCCTACGAGCAGTACGTC. As protein: CASSPIGTGLSYEQYV.

The chain is built from TRBV24-1 and TRBJ2-5; D perhaps matches TRBD2 (5 bases). CDR1 and CDR2 (germline): KGHDR, SFDVKD. V was pared by 2 bases and J by 2 bases, with 8 bases between. This CDR3 is built from 14 residues. CDR3 nucleotides: TGTGCCACCAGTGATTACGGGAAACAAGAGACCCAGTACTTC. As protein: CATSDYGKQETQYF.

Only one count was recorded for this clone. The chain recombines TRBV12-3 or TRBV12-4 with TRBJ2-7, with D possibly being TRBD2 (6 bases). The V end was cut by 8 bases, the J end by 7 bases, with 12 bases between. The CDR3 is 11 amino acids. This CDR3 is CASSSGEEQYV. CDR3 in DNA: TGTGCCAGCTCCTCGGGGGAGGAGCAGTACGTC.

The chain has TRBV6-1 and TRBJ2-3; TRBD1 agrees at 7 bases. Germline values: CDR1 MNHNS, CDR2 SASEGT. The CDR3 loop spans 15 amino acids. Trimming took 0 bases from V and 2 from J; bases not matched to a gene: 2. The CDR3 DNA follows: TGTGCCAGCAGTGAAGCGACAGGGACCACAGATACGCAGTATTTT. Its protein is CASSEATGTTDTQYF.

The chain has TRBV7-8 and TRBJ1-2; possible D gene TRBD1, 5 bases. CDR1 SGHVS and CDR2 FQNEAQ come from the germline V gene. V gave up 1 base and J gave up 0 bases, with 9 bases separating them. CDR3 length equals 15 residues. Here the CDR3 DNA reads TGTGCCAGCAGCTTAGTTCGGACATCTAACTATGGCTACACCTTC. It specifies CASSLVRTSNYGYTF.

This sequence joins TRBV18 and TRBJ1-1; TRBD1 matches 10 bases. Trimming cost V 6 bases and J 3 bases; bases outside gene matches: 16. The CDR3 covers 18 residues. Germline lookup yields CDR1 KGHSH and CDR2 LQKENI. The CDR3 region has the DNA TGTGCCAGCTCCGCCCGACAGGGGGCTTATAAATCGGACACTGAAGCTTTCTTT. This translates into CASSARQGAYKSDTEAFF.

The V call is TRBV27, the J call TRBJ1-6, with D possibly being TRBD1 (6 bases). Germline CDR1 and CDR2: MNHEY and SMNVEV (reference sequence). Deletions cut 9 bases from V and 0 bases from J, with 12 bases between. This CDR3 is 15 amino acids long. DNA of the CDR3: TGTGCCAGTCAGGGGATGAGCTCCTATAATTCACCCCTCCACTTT. It is translated as CASQGMSSYNSPLHF.

This chain joins TRBV5-4 and TRBJ2-7; tentatively, D is TRBD1 (6 bases). V lost 4 bases and J 3 bases, leaving 14 bases between the germline ends. The germline V gene has CDR1 SGHNT and CDR2 YYREEE (reference sequence). The CDR3 has 14 residues. The CDR3 nucleotides read TGTGCCAGCAGCCGTGGCGGACAGCACTACGAGCAGTACTTC. Amino acids: CASSRGGQHYEQYF.

CDR3 in DNA: TGTGCCAGCAGCCCAGACAGGGTTTGGAATGAGCAGTTCTTC. This sequence encodes CASSPDRVWNEQFF. The chain has TRBV6-5 and TRBJ2-1, with 7 nucleotides matching TRBD1. The CDR3 length is 14 residues. Germline-derived CDR1 and CDR2 are MNHEY and SVGAGI. V shed 6 bases, J shed 7 bases, and the junction held 9 bases outside the gene matches.

The genes are TRBV3-1 (or the pseudogene TRBV3-2) and TRBJ1-5; no reliable D call. Germline loops: CDR1 LGHDT, CDR2 YNNKEL (reference sequence). This CDR3 has 16 residues. V was trimmed by 4 bases and J by 0 bases, leaving 13 bases between them. CDR3 DNA sequence: TGTGCCAGCAGCCCTCGGGGAGACTCTAGCAATCAGCCCCAGCATTTT. As protein: CASSPRGDSSNQPQHF.

The V call is TRBV6-6, the J call TRBJ1-1; D is uncertain. The V and J ends lost 3 bases and 1 base respectively, with 9 bases between them. The CDR3 has 14 residues. Germline values: CDR1 MNHNY, CDR2 SVGAGI (reference sequence). The CDR3 loop is CASSYSSRNTEAFF. CDR3 nucleotide sequence: TGTGCCAGCAGTTATTCAAGTAGGAACACTGAAGCTTTCTTT.

The chain carries TRBV27 and TRBJ2-3; 8 nucleotides agree with TRBD1. Germline V gene lookup returns CDR1 MNHEY and CDR2 SMNVEV (reference sequence). The V gene end was trimmed by 5 bases and the J gene end by 0 bases; junction bases not matched to a gene: 7. The CDR3 extends over 16 amino acids. CDR3 sequence: CASSLRGLDSTDTQYF. The CDR3 nucleotides read TGTGCCAGCAGTCTCAGGGGGCTGGACAGCACAGATACGCAGTATTTT.